These T cell receptor beta chains were read from a single sample in a study of cytomegalovirus exposure and HLA in healthy donors. The repertoire was sequenced with immunoSEQ multiplex PCR; TCRdb's copy has only in-frame clones and lacks some. This table has about 89,000 clones, 85% appearing once. Sequenced: PBMCs. These receptors all stem from a man aged 35 to 55 in good health and CMV-seropositive. The CDR3 runs from the conserved cysteine through the conserved F or W. The order of the fields is V gene, clone size, D gene, CDR3 length, J gene, CDR3 protein, CDR3 DNA. D genes are given only for firm matches. The size entry is marked missing in some rows and otherwise reads once, few, many or a size class.

v_call: TRBV6-6; clone_size: NA; d_call: TRBD2; cdr3_length: 15; j_call: TRBJ2-2; cdr3_aa: CASSYRGGDTGELFF; cdr3_nt: TGTGCCAGCAGTTACCGGGGAGGGGACACCGGGGAGCTGTTTTTT
v_call: TRBV5-1; clone_size: NA; d_call: TRBD2; cdr3_length: 18; j_call: TRBJ2-3; cdr3_aa: CASSLGGSGGPAGDTQYF; cdr3_nt: TGCGCCAGCAGCCTGGGGGGTAGCGGGGGCCCCGCAGGGGATACGCAGTATTTT
v_call: TRBV5-1; clone_size: NA; d_call: TRBD2; cdr3_length: 15; j_call: TRBJ2-2; cdr3_aa: CASSTGLAGPGELFF; cdr3_nt: TGCGCCAGCAGCACGGGACTAGCGGGACCCGGGGAGCTGTTTTTT
v_call: TRBV4-2; clone_size: NA; d_call: NA; cdr3_length: 15; j_call: TRBJ1-2; cdr3_aa: CASSQETGSGYGYTF; cdr3_nt: TGTGCCAGCAGCCAAGAAACAGGGTCGGGCTATGGCTACACCTTC
v_call: TRBV6-5; clone_size: NA; d_call: NA; cdr3_length: 15; j_call: TRBJ1-1; cdr3_aa: CASSGKGRMNTEAFF; cdr3_nt: TGTGCCAGCAGTGGAAAAGGGAGGATGAACACTGAAGCTTTCTTT
v_call: TRBV18; clone_size: NA; d_call: TRBD2; cdr3_length: 15; j_call: TRBJ2-1; cdr3_aa: CASSPLSGGYNEQFF; cdr3_nt: TGTGCCAGCTCACCATTGTCGGGAGGGTACAATGAGCAGTTCTTC
v_call: TRBV9; clone_size: NA; d_call: TRBD2; cdr3_length: 13; j_call: TRBJ2-1; cdr3_aa: CASSVGRAGAMFF; cdr3_nt: TGTGCCAGCAGCGTAGGTCGTGCGGGAGCGATGTTCTTC
v_call: TRBV21-1; clone_size: NA; d_call: NA; cdr3_length: 17; j_call: TRBJ2-3; cdr3_aa: CASSKPLAGSGTDTQYF; cdr3_nt: TGTGCCAGCAGCAAACCCTTAGCGGGGTCGGGCACAGATACGCAGTATTTT
v_call: TRBV5-1; clone_size: NA; d_call: NA; cdr3_length: 14; j_call: TRBJ1-4; cdr3_aa: CASSPTAGVGKLFF; cdr3_nt: TGCGCCAGCAGCCCAACCGCGGGGGTTGGAAAACTGTTTTTT
v_call: TRBV27; clone_size: NA; d_call: NA; cdr3_length: 13; j_call: TRBJ1-1; cdr3_aa: CASSINQGIEAFF; cdr3_nt: TGTGCCAGCAGTATAAACCAGGGGATTGAAGCTTTCTTT
v_call: TRBV5-8; clone_size: few; d_call: TRBD1; cdr3_length: 14; j_call: TRBJ1-1; cdr3_aa: CASSFRGLNTEAFF; cdr3_nt: TGTGCCAGCAGCTTCAGGGGGCTGAACACTGAAGCTTTCTTT
v_call: TRBV7-2; clone_size: NA; d_call: TRBD1; cdr3_length: 13; j_call: TRBJ2-5; cdr3_aa: CASSGDRGNWLYF; cdr3_nt: TGTGCCAGCAGCGGGGACAGGGGGAACTGGTTGTACTTC
v_call: TRBV7-9; clone_size: NA; d_call: NA; cdr3_length: 13; j_call: TRBJ2-5; cdr3_aa: CSSSLRGQETQYF; cdr3_nt: TGTTCCAGCAGCCTCCGCGGACAAGAGACCCAGTACTTC
v_call: TRBV5-5; clone_size: NA; d_call: TRBD1; cdr3_length: 16; j_call: TRBJ1-2; cdr3_aa: CASSLLRDSINYGYTF; cdr3_nt: TGTGCCAGCAGCTTGCTTCGGGACAGCATTAACTATGGCTACACCTTC
v_call: TRBV2; clone_size: NA; d_call: TRBD1; cdr3_length: 16; j_call: TRBJ2-2; cdr3_aa: CASREGDRGQGGELFF; cdr3_nt: TGTGCCAGCAGAGAAGGGGACAGGGGGCAAGGCGGGGAGCTGTTTTTT
v_call: TRBV7-2; clone_size: NA; d_call: NA; cdr3_length: 14; j_call: TRBJ2-7; cdr3_aa: CASSSSSFSYEQYF; cdr3_nt: TGTGCCAGCAGCTCCTCTAGCTTCTCCTACGAGCAGTACTTC
v_call: TRBV9; clone_size: NA; d_call: TRBD2; cdr3_length: 15; j_call: TRBJ2-5; cdr3_aa: CASSAPSGAKETQYF; cdr3_nt: TGTGCCAGCAGCGCCCCTAGCGGGGCTAAAGAGACCCAGTACTTC
v_call: TRBV19; clone_size: NA; d_call: NA; cdr3_length: 13; j_call: TRBJ2-3; cdr3_aa: CATSRESTDTQYF; cdr3_nt: TGTGCCACCTCTCGAGAGAGCACAGATACGCAGTATTTT
v_call: TRBV7-2; clone_size: NA; d_call: NA; cdr3_length: 14; j_call: TRBJ1-2; cdr3_aa: CASSPGPEGRGYTF; cdr3_nt: TGTGCCAGCAGCCCAGGCCCCGAAGGTCGGGGCTACACCTTC
v_call: TRBV19; clone_size: NA; d_call: NA; cdr3_length: 15; j_call: TRBJ1-4; cdr3_aa: CASSILTAANEKLFF; cdr3_nt: TGTGCCAGTAGTATTCTCACTGCGGCTAATGAAAAACTGTTTTTT
v_call: TRBV25-1; clone_size: NA; d_call: NA; cdr3_length: 13; j_call: TRBJ2-7; cdr3_aa: CATHGGQSYEQYF; cdr3_nt: TGTGCCACCCATGGCGGGCAGTCCTACGAGCAGTACTTC
v_call: TRBV7-9; clone_size: NA; d_call: TRBD1; cdr3_length: 17; j_call: TRBJ1-2; cdr3_aa: CASSPIPDRARGYGYTF; cdr3_nt: TGTGCCAGCAGCCCTATCCCGGACAGGGCACGGGGCTATGGCTACACTTTC
v_call: TRBV19; clone_size: NA; d_call: NA; cdr3_length: 16; j_call: TRBJ1-4; cdr3_aa: CASSIDSWRSGEKLFF; cdr3_nt: TGTGCCAGTAGTATAGACTCGTGGAGGTCGGGGGAAAAACTGTTTTTT
v_call: TRBV6-6; clone_size: NA; d_call: TRBD1; cdr3_length: 15; j_call: TRBJ1-2; cdr3_aa: CASSYLGQGGYGYTF; cdr3_nt: TGTGCCAGCAGTTACCTTGGACAGGGGGGCTATGGCTACACCTTC
v_call: TRBV28; clone_size: few; d_call: NA; cdr3_length: 15; j_call: TRBJ1-5; cdr3_aa: CASSLTGIGNQPQHF; cdr3_nt: TGTGCCAGCAGCCTCACAGGGATTGGCAATCAGCCCCAGCATTTT
v_call: TRBV12-5; clone_size: NA; d_call: TRBD1; cdr3_length: 15; j_call: TRBJ1-2; cdr3_aa: CASGLVGGSNYGYTF; cdr3_nt: TGTGCTAGTGGTTTGGTAGGGGGCAGTAACTATGGCTACACCTTC
v_call: TRBV6-5; clone_size: NA; d_call: NA; cdr3_length: 14; j_call: TRBJ1-2; cdr3_aa: CASSYGGGVYGYTF; cdr3_nt: TGTGCCAGCAGTTATGGGGGGGGCGTCTATGGCTACACCTTC
v_call: TRBV5-1; clone_size: NA; d_call: NA; cdr3_length: 17; j_call: TRBJ2-3; cdr3_aa: CASSAGHPGGRADTQYF; cdr3_nt: TGCGCCAGCAGCGCAGGACATCCGGGGGGCCGGGCAGATACGCAGTATTTT
v_call: TRBV6-1; clone_size: NA; d_call: NA; cdr3_length: 16; j_call: TRBJ1-5; cdr3_aa: CASSEFVDSSNQPQHF; cdr3_nt: TGTGCCAGCAGTGAATTCGTCGACTCTAGCAATCAGCCCCAGCATTTT
v_call: TRBV7-2; clone_size: NA; d_call: TRBD1; cdr3_length: 16; j_call: TRBJ2-1; cdr3_aa: CASSYRGTGFLDEQFF; cdr3_nt: TGTGCCAGCAGCTATAGAGGGACAGGGTTCCTCGATGAGCAGTTCTTC
v_call: TRBV5-1; clone_size: NA; d_call: TRBD2; cdr3_length: 14; j_call: TRBJ2-5; cdr3_aa: CASSASSGPETQYF; cdr3_nt: TGCGCCAGCAGCGCATCTAGCGGGCCAGAGACCCAGTACTTC
v_call: TRBV30; clone_size: NA; d_call: TRBD1; cdr3_length: 15; j_call: TRBJ2-7; cdr3_aa: CAWSFPGTGSWEQYF; cdr3_nt: TGTGCCTGGAGTTTCCCGGGGACAGGGAGTTGGGAGCAGTACTTC
v_call: TRBV7-9; clone_size: NA; d_call: NA; cdr3_length: 12; j_call: TRBJ1-1; cdr3_aa: CSSSFRGNEAFF; cdr3_nt: TGTTCCAGCAGCTTCCGGGGAAATGAAGCTTTCTTT
v_call: TRBV10-1; clone_size: once; d_call: NA; cdr3_length: 15; j_call: TRBJ2-1; cdr3_aa: CASSESNAGYNEQFF; cdr3_nt: TGCGCCAGCAGTGAGTCGAATGCAGGGTACAATGAGCAGTTCTTC
v_call: TRBV18; clone_size: NA; d_call: NA; cdr3_length: 15; j_call: TRBJ1-6; cdr3_aa: CASSPPQGLGSPLHF; cdr3_nt: TGTGCCAGCTCACCACCGCAGGGTCTGGGTTCACCCCTCCACTTT
v_call: TRBV5-1; clone_size: NA; d_call: NA; cdr3_length: 13; j_call: TRBJ1-2; cdr3_aa: CASSYTTNYGYTF; cdr3_nt: TGCGCCAGCAGCTACACAACTAACTATGGCTACACCTTC
v_call: TRBV28; clone_size: NA; d_call: NA; cdr3_length: 13; j_call: TRBJ1-5; cdr3_aa: CASSWESNQPQHF; cdr3_nt: TGTGCCAGCAGCTGGGAGAGCAATCAGCCCCAGCATTTT
v_call: TRBV2; clone_size: few; d_call: TRBD1; cdr3_length: 15; j_call: TRBJ2-2; cdr3_aa: CASRGQGTNTGELFF; cdr3_nt: TGTGCCAGCAGGGGACAGGGGACGAACACCGGGGAGCTGTTTTTT
v_call: TRBV25-1; clone_size: NA; d_call: NA; cdr3_length: 16; j_call: TRBJ2-7; cdr3_aa: CASSESGGFSSYEQYF; cdr3_nt: TGTGCCAGCAGTGAATCAGGGGGGTTCAGCTCCTACGAGCAGTACTTC
v_call: TRBV6-5; clone_size: once; d_call: TRBD1; cdr3_length: 14; j_call: TRBJ1-6; cdr3_aa: CASSNRDRNSPLHF; cdr3_nt: TGTGCCAGCAGTAACCGGGACAGAAATTCACCCCTCCACTTT
v_call: TRBV29-1; clone_size: few; d_call: TRBD1; cdr3_length: 12; j_call: TRBJ2-2; cdr3_aa: CSAGTDTGELFF; cdr3_nt: TGCAGCGCCGGGACAGACACCGGGGAGCTGTTTTTT
v_call: TRBV30; clone_size: NA; d_call: NA; cdr3_length: 12; j_call: TRBJ1-2; cdr3_aa: CAWSSGPGGYTF; cdr3_nt: TGTGCCTGGAGTAGCGGGCCGGGGGGCTACACCTTC
v_call: TRBV6-5; clone_size: few; d_call: TRBD1; cdr3_length: 15; j_call: TRBJ2-1; cdr3_aa: CASSLSLTGVNEQFF; cdr3_nt: TGTGCCAGCAGTTTATCCCTGACAGGGGTGAATGAGCAGTTCTTC
v_call: TRBV19; clone_size: NA; d_call: TRBD1; cdr3_length: 14; j_call: TRBJ1-2; cdr3_aa: CASSEYLTGTDYTF; cdr3_nt: TGTGCCAGTAGCGAATACTTGACAGGGACGGACTACACCTTC
v_call: TRBV21-1; clone_size: NA; d_call: NA; cdr3_length: 12; j_call: TRBJ2-7; cdr3_aa: CASLLESYEQYF; cdr3_nt: TGTGCCAGCTTACTAGAGAGCTACGAGCAGTACTTC
v_call: TRBV6-1; clone_size: NA; d_call: TRBD1; cdr3_length: 16; j_call: TRBJ2-5; cdr3_aa: CASSERTGGWQETQYF; cdr3_nt: TGTGCCAGCAGTGAGAGGACAGGGGGCTGGCAGGAGACCCAGTACTTC
v_call: TRBV5-1; clone_size: NA; d_call: TRBD2; cdr3_length: 14; j_call: TRBJ2-7; cdr3_aa: CASSFGTSGYEQYF; cdr3_nt: TGCGCCAGCAGCTTTGGGACTAGCGGCTACGAGCAGTACTTC
v_call: TRBV29-1; clone_size: NA; d_call: NA; cdr3_length: 12; j_call: TRBJ2-7; cdr3_aa: CSVAASGYEQYF; cdr3_nt: TGCAGCGTTGCAGCCAGCGGCTACGAGCAGTACTTC
v_call: TRBV7-8; clone_size: NA; d_call: TRBD2; cdr3_length: 17; j_call: TRBJ2-5; cdr3_aa: CASSLRLAGGRQETQYF; cdr3_nt: TGTGCCAGCAGCCTGAGACTAGCGGGAGGGCGGCAAGAGACCCAGTACTTC
v_call: TRBV2; clone_size: NA; d_call: TRBD1; cdr3_length: 14; j_call: TRBJ1-4; cdr3_aa: CASTDRGTNEKLFF; cdr3_nt: TGTGCCAGCACCGACAGGGGTACTAATGAAAAACTGTTTTTT
v_call: TRBV2; clone_size: NA; d_call: TRBD1; cdr3_length: 13; j_call: TRBJ1-5; cdr3_aa: CASQGQGPEPQHF; cdr3_nt: TGTGCCAGCCAGGGACAGGGACCGGAGCCCCAGCATTTT
v_call: TRBV5-1; clone_size: NA; d_call: NA; cdr3_length: 15; j_call: TRBJ2-5; cdr3_aa: CASSLVGDPQETQYF; cdr3_nt: TGCGCCAGCAGCTTGGTAGGGGATCCACAAGAGACCCAGTACTTC